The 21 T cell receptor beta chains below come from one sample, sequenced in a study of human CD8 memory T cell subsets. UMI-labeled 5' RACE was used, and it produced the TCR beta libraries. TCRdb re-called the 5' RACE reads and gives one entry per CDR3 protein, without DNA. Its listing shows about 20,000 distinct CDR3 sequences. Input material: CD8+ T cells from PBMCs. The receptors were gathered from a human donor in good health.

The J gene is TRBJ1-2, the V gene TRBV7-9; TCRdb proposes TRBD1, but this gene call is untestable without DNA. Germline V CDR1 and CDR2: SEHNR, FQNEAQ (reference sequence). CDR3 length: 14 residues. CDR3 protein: CASSLAGTGGRYTF.

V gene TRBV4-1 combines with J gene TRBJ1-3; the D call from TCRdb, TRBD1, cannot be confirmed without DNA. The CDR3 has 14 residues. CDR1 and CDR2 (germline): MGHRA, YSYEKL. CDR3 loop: CASTGQGAGNTIYF.

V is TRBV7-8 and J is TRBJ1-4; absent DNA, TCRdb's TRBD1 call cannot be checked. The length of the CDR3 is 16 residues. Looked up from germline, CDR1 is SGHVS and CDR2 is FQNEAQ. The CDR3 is CASSPTGTGQNEKLFF.

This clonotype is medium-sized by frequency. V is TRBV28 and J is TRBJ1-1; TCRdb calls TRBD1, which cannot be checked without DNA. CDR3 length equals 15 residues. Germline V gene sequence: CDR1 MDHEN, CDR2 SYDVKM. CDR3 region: CASSFLGGADTEAFF.

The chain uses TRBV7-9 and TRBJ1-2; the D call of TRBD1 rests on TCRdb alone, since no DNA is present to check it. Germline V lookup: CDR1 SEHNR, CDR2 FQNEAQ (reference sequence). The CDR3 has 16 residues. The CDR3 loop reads CASSPGQGVAFDGYTF.

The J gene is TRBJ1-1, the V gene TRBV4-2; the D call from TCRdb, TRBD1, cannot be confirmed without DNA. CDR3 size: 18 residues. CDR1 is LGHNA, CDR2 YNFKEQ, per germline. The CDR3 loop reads CASSRGTGGPQSGTEAFF.

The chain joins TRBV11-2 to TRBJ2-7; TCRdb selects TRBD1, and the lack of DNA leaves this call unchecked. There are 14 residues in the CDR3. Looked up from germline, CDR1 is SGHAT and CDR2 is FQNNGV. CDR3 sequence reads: CASSLGPPPYEQYF. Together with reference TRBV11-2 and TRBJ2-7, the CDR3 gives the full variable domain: EAGVAQSPRYKIIEKRQSVAFWCNPISGHATLYWYQQILGQGPKLLIQFQNNGVVDDSQLPKDRFSAERLKGVDSTLKIQPAKLEDSAVYLCASSLGPPPYEQYFGPGTRLTVT.

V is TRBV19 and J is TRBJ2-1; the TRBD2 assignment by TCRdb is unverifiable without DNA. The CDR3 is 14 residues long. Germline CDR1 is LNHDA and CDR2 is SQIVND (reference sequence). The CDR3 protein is CASSPGLATNEQFF.

The CDR3 sequence: CASSLGTSGIDEQFF. The gene calls are TRBV5-1 and TRBJ2-1; TCRdb's D call of TRBD2 is untestable without DNA. This CDR3 contains 15 residues. From germline, CDR1 is SGHRS and CDR2 YFSETQ.

CDR3 in amino acids: CVTGRGMNTEAFF. The chain couples TRBV6-5 to TRBJ1-1; TCRdb lists TRBD1, though no DNA is available to test this call. This CDR3 has 13 residues. Germline-derived CDR1 and CDR2 are MNHEY and SVGAGI.

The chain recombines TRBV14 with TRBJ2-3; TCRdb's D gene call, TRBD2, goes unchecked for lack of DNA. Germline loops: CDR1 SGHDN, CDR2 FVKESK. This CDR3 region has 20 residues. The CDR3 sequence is CASSQDPSLAGGPSTDTQYF.

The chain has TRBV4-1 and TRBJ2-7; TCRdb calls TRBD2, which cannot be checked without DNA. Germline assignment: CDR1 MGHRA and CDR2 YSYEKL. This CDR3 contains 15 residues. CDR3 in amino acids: CASSQGLAVSYEQYF.

This chain's CDR3 is CASSITAGGSAYNEQFF. The chain uses TRBV7-3 and TRBJ2-1; TCRdb picks TRBD1, but there is no DNA to check that call. Per germline, CDR1 SGHTA and CDR2 FQGTGA. This CDR3 is built from 17 residues.

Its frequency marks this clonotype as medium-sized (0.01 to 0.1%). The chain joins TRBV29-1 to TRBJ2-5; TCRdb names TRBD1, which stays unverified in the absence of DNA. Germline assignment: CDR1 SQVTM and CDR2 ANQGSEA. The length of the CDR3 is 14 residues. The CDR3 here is CSVSEGTGLETQYF.

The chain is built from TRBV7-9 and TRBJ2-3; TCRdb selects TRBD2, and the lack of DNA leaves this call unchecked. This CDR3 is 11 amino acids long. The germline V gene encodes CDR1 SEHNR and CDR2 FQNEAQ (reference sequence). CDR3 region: CASSGSEGQLF.

The CDR3 sequence is CASSYGTSGSTDTQYF. The chain employs TRBV6-5 and TRBJ2-3. This CDR3 contains 16 residues. In germline, CDR1 is MNHEY, CDR2 SVGAGI.

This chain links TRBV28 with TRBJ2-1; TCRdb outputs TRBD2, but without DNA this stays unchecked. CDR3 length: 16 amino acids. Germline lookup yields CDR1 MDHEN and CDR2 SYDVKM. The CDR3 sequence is CASSPRTSVSYNEQFF.

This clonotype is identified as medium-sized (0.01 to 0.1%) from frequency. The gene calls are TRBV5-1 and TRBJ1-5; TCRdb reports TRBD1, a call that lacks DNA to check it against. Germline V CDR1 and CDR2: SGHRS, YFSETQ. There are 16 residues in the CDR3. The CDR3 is CASIPSPGTGVKAQHF.

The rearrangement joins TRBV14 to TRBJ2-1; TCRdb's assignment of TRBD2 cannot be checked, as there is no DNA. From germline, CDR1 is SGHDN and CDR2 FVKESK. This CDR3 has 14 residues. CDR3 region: CASSQERVYNEQFF.

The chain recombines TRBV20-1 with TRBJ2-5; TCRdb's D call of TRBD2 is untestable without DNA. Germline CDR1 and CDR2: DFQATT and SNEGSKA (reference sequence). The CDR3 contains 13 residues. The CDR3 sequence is CSARRGRAETQYF.

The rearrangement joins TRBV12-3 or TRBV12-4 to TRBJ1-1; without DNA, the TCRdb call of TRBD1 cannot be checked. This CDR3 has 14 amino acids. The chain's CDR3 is CASSLMQGGTEAFF.